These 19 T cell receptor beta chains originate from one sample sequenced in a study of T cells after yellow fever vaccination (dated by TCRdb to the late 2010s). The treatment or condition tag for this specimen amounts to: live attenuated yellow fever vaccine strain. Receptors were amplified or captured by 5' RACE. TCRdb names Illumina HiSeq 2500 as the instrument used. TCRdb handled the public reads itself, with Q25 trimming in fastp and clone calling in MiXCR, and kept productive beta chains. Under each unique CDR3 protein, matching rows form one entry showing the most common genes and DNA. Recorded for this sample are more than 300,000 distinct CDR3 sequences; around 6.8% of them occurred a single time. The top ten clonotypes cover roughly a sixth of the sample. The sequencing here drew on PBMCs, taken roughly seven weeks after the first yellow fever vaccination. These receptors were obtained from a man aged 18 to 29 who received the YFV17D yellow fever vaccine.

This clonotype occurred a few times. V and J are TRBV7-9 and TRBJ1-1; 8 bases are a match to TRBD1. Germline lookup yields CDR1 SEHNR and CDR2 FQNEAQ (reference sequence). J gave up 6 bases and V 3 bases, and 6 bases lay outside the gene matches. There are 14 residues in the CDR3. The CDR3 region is CASSFSGGSSEAFF. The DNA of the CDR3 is TGTGCCAGCAGCTTCTCAGGGGGCTCATCTGAAGCTTTCTTT.

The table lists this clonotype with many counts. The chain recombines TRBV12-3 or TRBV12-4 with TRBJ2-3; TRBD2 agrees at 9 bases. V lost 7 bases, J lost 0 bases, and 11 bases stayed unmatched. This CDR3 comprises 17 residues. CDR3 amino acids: CASTLGLAGPSTDTQYF. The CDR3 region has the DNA TGTGCCAGCACCCTAGGGCTAGCGGGGCCGAGCACAGATACGCAGTATTTT.

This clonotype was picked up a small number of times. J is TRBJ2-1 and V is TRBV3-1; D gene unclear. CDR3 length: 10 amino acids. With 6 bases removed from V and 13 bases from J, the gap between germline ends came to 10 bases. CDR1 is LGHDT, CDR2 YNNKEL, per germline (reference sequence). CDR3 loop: CASRPRSQFF. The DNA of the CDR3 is TGTGCCAGCAGGCCTCGCAGCCAGTTCTTC.

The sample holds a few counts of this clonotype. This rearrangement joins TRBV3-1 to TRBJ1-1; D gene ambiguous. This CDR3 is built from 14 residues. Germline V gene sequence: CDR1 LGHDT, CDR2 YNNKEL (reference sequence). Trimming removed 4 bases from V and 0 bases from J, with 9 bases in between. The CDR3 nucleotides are TGTGCCAGCAGCCGGGGTCTAGTGAACACTGAAGCTTTCTTT. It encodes CASSRGLVNTEAFF.

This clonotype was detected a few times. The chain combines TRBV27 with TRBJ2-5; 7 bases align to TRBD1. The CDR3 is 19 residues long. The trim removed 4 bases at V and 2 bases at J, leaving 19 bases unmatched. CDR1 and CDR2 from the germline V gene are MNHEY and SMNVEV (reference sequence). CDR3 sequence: CASSSWGLVVAGGQETQYF. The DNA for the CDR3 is TGTGCCAGCAGTTCTTGGGGCCTGGTTGTGGCAGGGGGTCAAGAGACCCAGTACTTC.

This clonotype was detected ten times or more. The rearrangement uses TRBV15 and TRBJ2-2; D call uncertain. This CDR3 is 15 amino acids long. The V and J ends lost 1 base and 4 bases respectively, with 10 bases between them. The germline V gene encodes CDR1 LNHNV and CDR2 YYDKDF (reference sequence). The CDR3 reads CATSRAQKITGELFF. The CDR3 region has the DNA TGTGCCACCAGCAGAGCGCAGAAGATCACCGGGGAGCTGTTTTTT.

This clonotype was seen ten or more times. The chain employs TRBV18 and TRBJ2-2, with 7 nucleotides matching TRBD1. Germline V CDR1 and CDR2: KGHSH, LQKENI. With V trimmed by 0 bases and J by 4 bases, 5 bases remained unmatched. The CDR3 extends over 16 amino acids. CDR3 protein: CASSPPGQASTGELFF. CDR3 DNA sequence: TGTGCCAGCTCACCACCCGGACAGGCGAGCACCGGGGAGCTGTTTTTT.

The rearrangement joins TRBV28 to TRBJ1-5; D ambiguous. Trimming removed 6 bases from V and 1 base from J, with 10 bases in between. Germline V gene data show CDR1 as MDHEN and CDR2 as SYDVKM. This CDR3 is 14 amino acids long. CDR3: CASRRDLSNQPQHF. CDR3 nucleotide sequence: TGTGCCAGCAGGAGGGATTTGAGCAATCAGCCCCAGCATTTT.

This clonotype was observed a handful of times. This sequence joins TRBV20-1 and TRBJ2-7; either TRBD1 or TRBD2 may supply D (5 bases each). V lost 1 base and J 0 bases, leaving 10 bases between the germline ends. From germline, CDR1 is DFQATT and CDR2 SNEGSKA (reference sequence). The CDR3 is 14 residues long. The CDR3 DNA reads TGCAGTGCTAGAGGACGGGACCACTCCTACGAGCAGTACGTC. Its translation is CSARGRDHSYEQYV.

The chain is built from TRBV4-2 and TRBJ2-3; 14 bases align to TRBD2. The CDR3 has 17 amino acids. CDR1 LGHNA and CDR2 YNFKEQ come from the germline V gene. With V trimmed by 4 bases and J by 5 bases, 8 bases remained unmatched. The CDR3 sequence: CASSRGLAGGEGDTQYF. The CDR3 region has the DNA TGTGCCAGCAGCCGTGGACTAGCGGGGGGTGAAGGAGATACGCAGTATTTT.

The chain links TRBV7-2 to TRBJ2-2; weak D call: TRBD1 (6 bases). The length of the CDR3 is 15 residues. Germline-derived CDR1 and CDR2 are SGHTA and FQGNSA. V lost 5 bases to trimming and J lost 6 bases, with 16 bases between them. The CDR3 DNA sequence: TGTGCCAGCAGCCATCAGGGGAAGAAGGCCGGGGAGCTGTTTTTT. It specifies CASSHQGKKAGELFF.

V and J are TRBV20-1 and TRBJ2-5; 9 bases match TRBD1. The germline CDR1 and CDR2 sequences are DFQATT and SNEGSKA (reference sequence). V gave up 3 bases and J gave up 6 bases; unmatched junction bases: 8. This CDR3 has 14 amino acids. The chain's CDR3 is CSARAGQGLQTQYF. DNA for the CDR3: TGCAGTGCTAGGGCGGGACAGGGATTGCAGACCCAGTACTTC.

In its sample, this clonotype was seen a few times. CDR3 bases: TGTGCCAGCAGCTATTACGGACAGCAAGAGACCCAGTACTTC. It specifies CASSYYGQQETQYF. The chain carries TRBV7-2 and TRBJ2-5, with D possibly matching TRBD1 (6 bases). CDR3 length: 14 amino acids. The V end lost 4 bases, the J end lost 2 bases, and 11 bases lay between the germline ends. The germline V gene has CDR1 SGHTA and CDR2 FQGNSA.

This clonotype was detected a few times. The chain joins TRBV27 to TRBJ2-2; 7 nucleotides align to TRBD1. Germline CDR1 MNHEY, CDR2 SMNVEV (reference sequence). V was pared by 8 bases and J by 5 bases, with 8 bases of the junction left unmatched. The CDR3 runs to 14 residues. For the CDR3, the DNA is TGTGCCAGCTCCCCGGCAGGGGGAACCGGGGAGCTGTTTTTT. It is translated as CASSPAGGTGELFF.

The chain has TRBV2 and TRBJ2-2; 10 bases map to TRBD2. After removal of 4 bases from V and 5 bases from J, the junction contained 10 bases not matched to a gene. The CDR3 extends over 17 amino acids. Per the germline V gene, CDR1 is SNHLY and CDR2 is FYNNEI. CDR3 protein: CASSGPWSGGETGELFF. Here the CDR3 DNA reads TGTGCCAGCAGTGGGCCCTGGAGCGGGGGGGAAACCGGGGAGCTGTTTTTT.

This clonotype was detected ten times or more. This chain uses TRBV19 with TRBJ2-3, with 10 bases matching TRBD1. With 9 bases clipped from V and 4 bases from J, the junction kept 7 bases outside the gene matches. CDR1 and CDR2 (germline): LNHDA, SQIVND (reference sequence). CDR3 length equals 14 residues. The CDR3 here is CASRDRGRADTQYF. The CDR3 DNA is TGTGCCAGCCGGGACAGGGGACGCGCAGATACGCAGTATTTT.

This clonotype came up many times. CDR3 sequence reads: CASSSGQTDQETQYF. DNA of the CDR3: TGTGCCAGCAGCTCCGGGCAAACAGACCAAGAGACCCAGTACTTC. J is TRBJ2-5 and V is TRBV6-2 or TRBV6-3; D is unclear. The CDR3 totals 15 residues. Between the trimmed V and J ends, which lost 6 bases and 0 bases, there was a span of 14 bases. Germline assignment: CDR1 MNHEY and CDR2 SVGEGT.

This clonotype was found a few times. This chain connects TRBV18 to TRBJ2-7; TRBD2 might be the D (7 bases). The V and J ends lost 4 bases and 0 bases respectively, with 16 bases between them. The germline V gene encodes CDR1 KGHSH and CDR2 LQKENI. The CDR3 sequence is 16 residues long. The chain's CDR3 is CASSLLGGGTSYEQYF. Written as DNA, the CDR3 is TGTGCCAGCTCACTCCTTGGCGGGGGCACCTCCTACGAGCAGTACTTC.

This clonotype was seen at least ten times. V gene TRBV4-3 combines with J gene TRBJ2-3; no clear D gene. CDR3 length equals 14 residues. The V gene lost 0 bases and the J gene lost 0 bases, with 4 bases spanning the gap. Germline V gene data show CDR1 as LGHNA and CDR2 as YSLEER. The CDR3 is CASSQDFSTDTQYF. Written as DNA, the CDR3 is TGCGCCAGCAGCCAAGATTTTAGCACAGATACGCAGTATTTT.